The 28 T cell receptor beta chains below come from one sample, sequenced in a study of blood T cell repertoires in COVID-19. Assay: immunoSEQ multiplex PCR; the TCRdb copy retains only in-frame clones and omits some. The table has 200,000 to 250,000 clones, about 91% seen once. Sequencing was performed on peripheral blood. The receptors were gathered from a man aged 25 to 45 with acute or convalescent COVID-19.

The chain couples TRBV6-5 to TRBJ2-5; no clear D. CDR3 length equals 12 residues. Germline CDR1 and CDR2: MNHEY and SVGAGI. Trimming pared 8 bases from V and 2 bases from J, leaving 9 bases between. The CDR3 spells CASGWSQETQYF. Here the CDR3 DNA reads TGTGCCAGCGGCTGGAGTCAAGAGACCCAGTACTTC.

The rearrangement uses TRBV4-2 and TRBJ1-1; D gene unclear. Trimming pared 3 bases from V and 0 bases from J, leaving 5 bases between. CDR3 size: 13 residues. Germline V gene lookup returns CDR1 LGHNA and CDR2 YNFKEQ. The CDR3 region is CASSHGLNTEAFF. DNA for the CDR3: TGTGCCAGCAGCCACGGTCTGAACACTGAAGCTTTCTTT.

The chain recombines TRBV2 with TRBJ2-3; 7 bases are shared with TRBD2. The CDR3 loop spans 15 amino acids. The V and J ends lost 2 bases and 4 bases, in that order; junction bases with no gene match: 6. Germline CDR1 and CDR2: SNHLY and FYNNEI. The CDR3 is CASSEYGLVSDTQYF. CDR3 bases: TGTGCCAGCAGTGAATACGGACTAGTGTCAGATACGCAGTATTTT.

In DNA form, the CDR3 reads TGTGCCAGTAGTATCTACGACAGGGGGGAGCTGTTTTTT. Its translation is CASSIYDRGELFF. The chain carries TRBV19 and TRBJ2-2, with D possibly being TRBD1 (6 bases). The CDR3 has 13 amino acids. Trimming took 3 bases from V and 8 from J, leaving 10 bases between them. Germline loops: CDR1 LNHDA, CDR2 SQIVND (reference sequence).

The chain combines TRBV2 with TRBJ2-5, with 8 positions matching TRBD1. The CDR3 length is 13 residues. CDR1 is SNHLY and CDR2 is FYNNEI in the germline V gene. J lost 4 bases, V lost 6 bases, and 4 bases had no gene match. CDR3: CASSDDRGETQYF. Here the CDR3 DNA reads TGTGCCAGCAGCGATGACAGGGGAGAGACCCAGTACTTC.

This chain joins TRBV9 and TRBJ2-1; tentatively, D is TRBD1 (6 bases). The ends were cut back, 4 bases at V and 10 bases at J, with 15 bases in the middle. Germline CDR1 reads SGDLS; CDR2 reads YYNGEE. The CDR3 sequence is 13 residues long. The CDR3 region has the DNA TGTGCCAGCAGCACCCGGACAGTGGGCGAGCAGTTCTTC. Protein sequence: CASSTRTVGEQFF.

The chain joins TRBV3-1 (or the pseudogene TRBV3-2) to TRBJ2-3, with D perhaps TRBD2 (6 bases). There are 16 residues in the CDR3. CDR1 is LGHDT, CDR2 YNNKEL, per germline (reference sequence). Between the trimmed V and J ends, which lost 7 bases and 2 bases, there was a span of 19 bases. DNA for the CDR3: TGTGCCAGCACCAGTATAGGATGGGGGGACACAGATACGCAGTATTTT. It is translated as CASTSIGWGDTDTQYF.

J is TRBJ1-2 and V is TRBV9; no clear D gene. Trimming removed 0 bases from V and 4 bases from J, with 7 bases in between. There are 13 residues in the CDR3. CDR1 and CDR2 from the germline V gene are SGDLS and YYNGEE. The CDR3 DNA sequence: TGTGCCAGCAGCGTAGGGAGCCTCTATGGCTACACCTTC. Translation gives CASSVGSLYGYTF.

The CDR3 nucleotides are TGTGCCAGCAGCTTAGTTCGGTTCGTAGCGAGACGGGTCACAGATACGCAGTATTTT. Amino acid sequence: CASSLVRFVARRVTDTQYF. The V and J genes are TRBV11-2 and TRBJ2-3, with D possibly TRBD2 on 5 matching bases. Per the germline V gene, CDR1 is SGHAT and CDR2 is FQNNGV. The CDR3 length is 19 residues. Trimming cost V 1 base and J 2 bases, with 22 bases left between them.

The gene calls are TRBV28 and TRBJ1-6, with D perhaps TRBD1 (5 bases). Germline V gene data show CDR1 as MDHEN and CDR2 as SYDVKM. Deletions cut 5 bases from V and 3 bases from J, with 8 bases between. This CDR3 is 14 amino acids long. DNA of the CDR3: TGTGCCAGCAGTCCAGACAGCTATAATTCACCCCTCCACTTT. This gives the protein CASSPDSYNSPLHF.

The chain couples TRBV15 to TRBJ2-1; 7 nucleotides line up with TRBD1. The CDR3 totals 15 residues. The germline CDR1 and CDR2 sequences are LNHNV and YYDKDF (reference sequence). After removal of 7 bases from V and 3 bases from J, the junction contained 9 bases not matched to a gene. The chain's CDR3 is CATTRQGVYYNEQFF. CDR3 nucleotides: TGTGCCACCACCCGACAGGGAGTATACTACAATGAGCAGTTCTTC.

The chain is built from TRBV12-5 and TRBJ1-3, with unresolved D. The CDR3 is 17 residues long. The V gene's germline CDR1 is LGHNT and CDR2 FRNRAP. Trimming cost V 3 bases and J 4 bases, with 19 bases left between them. DNA for the CDR3: TGTGCTAGTGGTTTCATTCCGCGGGGAACGCGAGGAAACACCATATATTTT. This gives the protein CASGFIPRGTRGNTIYF.

The chain joins TRBV27 to TRBJ1-5; possibly TRBD1 for D (5 bases). The CDR3 is 15 amino acids. Trimming took off 5 bases at V and 5 bases at J, with 16 bases between the two ends. Germline CDR1 and CDR2: MNHEY and SMNVEV (reference sequence). The CDR3 spells CASSPQGSSYQPQHF. CDR3 nucleotide sequence: TGTGCCAGCAGTCCCCAGGGATCCTCTTATCAGCCCCAGCATTTT.

V usage is TRBV5-5 and J usage is TRBJ1-2; 9 bases map to TRBD1. Germline CDR1 SGHKS, CDR2 YYEKEE (reference sequence). The J segment lost 1 base and the V segment lost 0 bases, leaving 1 base of the junction unmatched. This CDR3 region has 15 residues. The CDR3 here is CASSLEGQGNYGYTF. The DNA of the CDR3 is TGTGCCAGCAGCTTGGAGGGACAGGGTAACTATGGCTACACCTTC.

V usage is TRBV28 and J usage is TRBJ1-2, with TRBD1 as a possible D gene (5 bases). Between the trimmed V and J ends, which lost 6 bases and 2 bases, there was a span of 13 bases. CDR1 MDHEN and CDR2 SYDVKM come from the germline V gene. This CDR3 spans 14 amino acids. CDR3 DNA sequence: TGTGCCAGCAGCCCAACAGGTGAAAACTATGGCTACACCTTC. It codes for CASSPTGENYGYTF.

This sequence joins TRBV5-1 and TRBJ1-2; 9 nucleotides agree with TRBD1. J lost 5 bases, V lost 0 bases, and 2 bases had no gene match. The CDR3 covers 14 residues. Germline CDR1 SGHRS, CDR2 YFSETQ. The CDR3 coding sequence is TGCGCCAGCAGCTTGGGGGACAGGGAATATGGCTACACCTTC. Its protein is CASSLGDREYGYTF. Together with reference TRBV5-1 and TRBJ1-2, the CDR3 gives the full variable domain: KAGVTQTPRYLIKTRGQQVTLSCSPISGHRSVSWYQQTPGQGLQFLFEYFSETQRNKGNFPGRFSGRQFSNSRSEMNVSTLELGDSALYLCASSLGDREYGYTFGSGTRLTVV.

The chain carries TRBV18 and TRBJ2-7, with D unclear. This CDR3 contains 15 residues. Trimming pared 6 bases from V and 1 base from J, leaving 16 bases between. Germline loops: CDR1 KGHSH, CDR2 LQKENI. CDR3 bases: TGTGCCAGCTCCGGTATGACGGGTGGTTCCTACGAGCAGTACTTC. Translating it yields CASSGMTGGSYEQYF. Filled out from reference TRBV18 and TRBJ2-7, the complete variable domain reads NAGVMQNPRHLVRRRGQEARLRCSPMKGHSHVYWYRQLPEEGLKFMVYLQKENIIDESGMPKERFSAEFPKEGPSILRIQQVVRGDSAAYFCASSGMTGGSYEQYFGPGTRLTVT.

The chain joins TRBV7-3 to TRBJ2-3; unclear D gene. V was clipped by 4 bases and J by 4 bases, with 12 bases between them. CDR3 size: 14 residues. Germline V gene sequence: CDR1 SGHTA, CDR2 FQGTGA. The CDR3 protein is CASSSKAGSDTQYF. For the CDR3, the DNA is TGTGCCAGCAGCTCAAAAGCCGGGTCAGATACGCAGTATTTT.

V usage is TRBV6-2 or TRBV6-3 and J usage is TRBJ1-4, with 9 bases aligning to TRBD1. This CDR3 contains 17 residues. Per germline, CDR1 MNHEY and CDR2 SVGEGT. Trimming took 2 bases from V and 6 from J; bases not matched to a gene: 10. CDR3 amino acids: CASSYLRPGQGDEKLFF. CDR3 bases: TGTGCCAGCAGTTACCTTCGACCGGGACAGGGAGATGAAAAACTGTTTTTT.

Here the CDR3 DNA reads TGTGCCAGCAGCCCCGCGGGCTCCTATAATTCACCCCTCCACTTT. Its translation: CASSPAGSYNSPLHF. This chain uses TRBV6-5 with TRBJ1-6, with D hard to call. There are 15 residues in the CDR3. Germline lookup yields CDR1 MNHEY and CDR2 SVGAGI. Trimming removed 6 bases at V and 0 bases at J, with 9 bases between.

The chain couples TRBV9 to TRBJ1-3; D is uncertain. CDR3 length: 14 amino acids. Trimming removed 0 bases from V and 3 bases from J, with 7 bases in between. Germline V gene lookup returns CDR1 SGDLS and CDR2 YYNGEE. The CDR3 DNA is TGTGCCAGCAGCGTAGAAGGAGATGGAAACACCATATATTTT. Translating gives CASSVEGDGNTIYF.

The V gene is TRBV9, the J gene TRBJ2-1; 8 bases map to TRBD2. This CDR3 contains 15 residues. V dropped 2 bases and J dropped 5; count of bases not matched to a gene: 6. CDR1 is SGDLS and CDR2 is YYNGEE in the germline V gene. CDR3 DNA sequence: TGTGCCAGCAGCGTCGGGACTAGTCCCCACAATGAGCAGTTCTTC. It codes for CASSVGTSPHNEQFF.

V usage is TRBV11-3 and J usage is TRBJ2-1, with a tentative D call TRBD2 (6 bases). This CDR3 spans 13 amino acids. Germline CDR1 and CDR2: SGHNT and YENEEA. V dropped 3 bases and J dropped 10 bases, with 13 bases sitting between them. The CDR3 DNA sequence: TGTGCCAGCAGCTTGATTAGGGCGGGGGAGCAGTTCTTC. It codes for CASSLIRAGEQFF.

This chain links TRBV21-1 with TRBJ2-3; the table's D call, TRBD2, was not checked against the DNA. TRBV21-1 constitutes a pseudogene. CDR3 length: 20 amino acids. The CDR3 is CASRKRTGGRLAGMTDTQYF. DNA for the CDR3: TGTGCCAGCAGGAAGCGGACAGGGGGGCGGCTAGCGGGAATGACAGATACGCAGTATTTT.

The V gene is TRBV3-1 (or the pseudogene TRBV3-2), the J gene TRBJ2-2; D is unresolved. This CDR3 has 13 residues. From germline, CDR1 is LGHDT and CDR2 YNNKEL (reference sequence). Deletions cut 1 base from V and 5 bases from J, with 5 bases between. The CDR3 spells CASSQVRTGELFF. The CDR3 DNA reads TGTGCCAGCAGCCAAGTCCGTACCGGGGAGCTGTTTTTT.

V usage is TRBV7-3 and J usage is TRBJ2-2; 7 bases fit TRBD2. J gave up 5 bases and V 5 bases, and 2 bases lay outside the gene matches. The CDR3 contains 13 residues. Germline V gene sequence: CDR1 SGHTA, CDR2 FQGTGA. CDR3 bases: TGTGCCAGCAGCCGGGGGGTAACCGGGGAGCTGTTTTTT. Encoded protein: CASSRGVTGELFF.

This clone appeared once. V and J are TRBV6-1 and TRBJ1-1; 8 nucleotides align to TRBD1. This CDR3 has 14 amino acids. The J segment lost 3 bases and the V segment lost 7 bases, leaving 7 bases of the junction unmatched. Germline V lookup: CDR1 MNHNS, CDR2 SASEGT. The CDR3 region is CASTTDRAYTEAFF. The DNA for the CDR3 is TGTGCCAGCACCACGGACAGGGCATACACTGAAGCTTTCTTT.

This clone has a single count. The chain employs TRBV28 and TRBJ2-1; TRBD2 might be the D (6 bases). Trimming took 5 bases from V and 12 from J, leaving 14 bases between them. In germline, CDR1 is MDHEN, CDR2 SYDVKM. This CDR3 spans 12 amino acids. The CDR3 region is CASSTGGFGQFF. The CDR3 DNA reads as TGTGCCAGCAGTACCGGGGGATTTGGGCAGTTCTTC.